These 10 T cell receptor beta chains were sequenced from one sample in a study of prognosis after radiotherapy for stage I lung cancer. CDR3 of TCR beta was amplified from genomic DNA via a two-round multiplex PCR. During first-round PCR, primers specific to each TRBV and TRBJ gene were used. TCRdb re-called the multiplex PCR reads with MiXCR, one entry per CDR3 protein. Altogether about 35,000 distinct CDR3 sequences are present, 32% being singletons, with the ten largest covering roughly a quarter. The material sequenced was PBMCs, taken before or after stereotactic body radiation therapy (not recorded which). The source of these receptors is a donor aged 50 or older with non-small cell lung cancer.

This clonotype was seen ten or more times. This sequence joins TRBV6-4 and TRBJ2-7, with 9 nucleotides matching TRBD1. From germline, CDR1 is MRHNA and CDR2 SNTAGT. V dropped 6 bases and J dropped 2; count of bases not matched to a gene: 5. The CDR3 has 14 amino acids. CDR3 nucleotides: TGTGCCAGCAGACCCGGGACAGGGCCCTACGAGCAGTACTTC. This translates into CASRPGTGPYEQYF.

For this clonotype: With a far larger clone one base away, a read error is the likely cause. The chain has TRBV6-5 and TRBJ2-1, with D perhaps matching TRBD2 (5 bases). CDR1 and CDR2 from the germline V gene are MNHEY and SVGAGI. The CDR3 is made up of 13 amino acids. In DNA form, the CDR3 reads TGTGCCAGCTCGGAGGATTCCTACAATGATCAGTTCTTC. Translated, it gives CASSEDSYNDQFF.

This clonotype showed up many times. The rearrangement links TRBV24-1 to TRBJ2-3; 9 bases are shared with TRBD1. CDR1 is KGHDR, CDR2 SFDVKD, per germline. The CDR3 covers 16 residues. Trimming took 3 bases from V and 5 from J; bases not matched to a gene: 8. The CDR3 DNA reads as TGTGCCACCAGTGATCCGGGACAGGGATCAATAGATACGCAGTATTTT. Protein product: CATSDPGQGSIDTQYF.

This clonotype was detected many times. V usage is TRBV19 and J usage is TRBJ2-5; 10 nucleotides agree with TRBD1. From germline, CDR1 is LNHDA and CDR2 SQIVND (reference sequence). V lost 10 bases, J lost 1 base, and 6 bases stayed unmatched. The CDR3 contains 14 residues. This chain's CDR3 is CATRQGASQETQYF. The CDR3 nucleotides read TGTGCCACCCGACAGGGGGCGAGCCAAGAGACCCAGTACTTC.

In regard to this clonotype: Given a far larger clone just one base away, this is likely a sequencing read error. The rearrangement links TRBV6-2 or TRBV6-3 to TRBJ2-1; a weak D match, TRBD2 (7 bases). Germline-derived CDR1 and CDR2 are MNHEY and SVGEGT. This CDR3 comprises 14 residues. The CDR3 region has the DNA TGTGCCGGCAGAAGCGGGACAACCTACAATGAGCAGTTCTTC. Protein product: CAGRSGTTYNEQFF.

Comments on this clonotype: A much larger clone differs by one base, so this may be a read error. V and J are TRBV20-1 and TRBJ2-6, with D hard to call. This CDR3 is 17 amino acids long. CDR1 is DFQATT and CDR2 is SNEGSKA in the germline V gene (reference sequence). As DNA, the CDR3 is TGCAGTTCTAGAGACCGGGCACTCCTCTCTGGGGCCAACGTCCTGACTTTC. The encoded protein is CSSRDRALLSGANVLTF.

The table lists this clonotype with many counts. The chain recombines TRBV30 with TRBJ2-7; D gene uncertain. Germline CDR1 reads GTSNPN; CDR2 reads SVGIG (reference sequence). The CDR3 sequence is 11 residues long. Trimming left V 5 bases short and J 0 bases short, with 5 bases between. The CDR3 bases are TGTGCCTGGGGGGACTCCTACGAGCAGTACTTC. Its protein product is CAWGDSYEQYF.

Points on this clonotype: Just one base apart from a much larger clone, this may be a read error. This chain joins TRBV6-1 and TRBJ2-5, with D hard to call. The CDR3 contains 12 residues. Germline loops: CDR1 MNHNS, CDR2 SASEGT. Trimming left V 9 bases short and J 1 base short, with 9 bases between. The CDR3 reads CARSSIQETQYF. For the CDR3, the DNA is TGTGCCAGAAGCAGCATCCAAGAGACCCAGTACTTC.

The table lists this clonotype with a count of one. This likely came from a read error, as a far larger clone is one base away. V and J are TRBV6-4 and TRBJ1-2, with unresolved D. The CDR3 is made up of 12 amino acids. The germline V gene encodes CDR1 MRHNA and CDR2 SNTAGT. Here the CDR3 DNA reads TGTGCCAGCAGACAAGGGCCGTCTGGGTACAACTTC. Amino acid sequence: CASRQGPSGYNF.

This clonotype was observed at least ten times. V is TRBV6-1 and J is TRBJ1-4, with TRBD1 matching 7 bases. Germline V gives CDR1 MNHNS, CDR2 SASEGT. The CDR3 runs to 13 residues. Trimming cost V 4 bases and J 11 bases; bases outside gene matches: 7. CDR3 protein: CASSGTGGRKLFF. CDR3 in DNA: TGTGCCAGCAGTGGGACAGGCGGAAGGAAACTGTTTTTT.